One sample yielded the 12 T cell receptor beta chains listed below, sequenced in a study of cytomegalovirus exposure and HLA in healthy donors. Data came from immunoSEQ multiplex PCR; TCRdb stores just in-frame clones and leaves some out. Among under 250,000 clones listed, 80% to 90% were seen once. Source material: PBMCs. The receptors stem from a woman aged 18 to 35 in good health and CMV-seropositive.

The V and J genes are TRBV30 and TRBJ2-2; TRBD2 matches 7 bases. This CDR3 spans 14 amino acids. The trim removed 0 bases at V and 5 bases at J, leaving 3 bases unmatched. Germline V gene data show CDR1 as GTSNPN and CDR2 as SVGIG (reference sequence). The CDR3 DNA reads as TGTGCCTGGAGTGTACGGGGGGTTACCGGGGAGCTGTTTTTT. It yields the protein CAWSVRGVTGELFF. Filled out from reference TRBV30 and TRBJ2-2, the complete variable domain reads SQTIHQWPATLVQPVGSPLSLECTVEGTSNPNLYWYRQAAGRGLQLLFYSVGIGQISSEVPQNLSASRPQDRQFILSSKKLLLSDSGFYLCAWSVRGVTGELFFGEGSRLTVL.

The chain combines TRBV27 with TRBJ2-5; D is uncertain. This CDR3 region has 10 residues. Germline assignment: CDR1 MNHEY and CDR2 SMNVEV (reference sequence). Trimming pared 5 bases from V and 5 bases from J, leaving 3 bases between. The CDR3 reads CASSLETQYF. CDR3 DNA sequence: TGTGCCAGCAGTCTGGAGACCCAGTACTTC.

This chain links TRBV7-6 with TRBJ2-2, with TRBD1 matching 9 bases. Per germline, CDR1 SGHVS and CDR2 FNYEAQ. CDR3 size: 18 residues. With V trimmed by 5 bases and J by 6 bases, 16 bases remained unmatched. For the CDR3, the DNA is TGTGCCAGCAGCCCGCTGTATAGGGACAGGGAGGGTGCCGGGGAGCTGTTTTTT. Protein product: CASSPLYRDREGAGELFF.

This clone has just a few counts. The chain has TRBV29-1 and TRBJ1-2; D unresolved. V was pared by 3 bases and J by 7 bases, with 6 bases between. Germline V gene data show CDR1 as SQVTM and CDR2 as ANQGSEA. This CDR3 comprises 10 residues. The CDR3: CSVDNGGYTF. CDR3 bases: TGCAGCGTTGATAACGGTGGCTACACCTTC. The full variable domain, with the rest looked up from reference TRBV29-1 and TRBJ1-2, is SAVISQKPSRDICQRGTSLTIQCQVDSQVTMMFWYRQQPGQSLTLIATANQGSEATYESGFVIDKFPISRPNLTFSTLTVSNMSPEDSSIYLCSVDNGGYTFGSGTRLTVV.

The CDR3 DNA reads as TGTGCCAGCAGCGGGACTAGCGGGAGGAGGGATACGCAGTATTTT. This sequence encodes CASSGTSGRRDTQYF. V usage is TRBV9 and J usage is TRBJ2-3; 14 bases align to TRBD2. The germline CDR1 and CDR2 sequences are SGDLS and YYNGEE. The CDR3 has 15 residues. V trimming: 3 bases; J trimming: 6 bases; junction bases outside the gene matches: 3.

The chain couples TRBV28 to TRBJ1-1; D might be TRBD1 (5 bases). V was trimmed by 5 bases and J by 4 bases, leaving 11 bases between them. From germline, CDR1 is MDHEN and CDR2 SYDVKM. This CDR3 is built from 13 residues. CDR3 nucleotide sequence: TGTGCCAGCAGTCTAGGGGTGAGCACTGAAGCTTTCTTT. Protein product: CASSLGVSTEAFF.

This chain connects TRBV15 to TRBJ2-1, with a weak D call TRBD2 (6 bases). CDR3 size: 17 residues. V lost 3 bases and J 1 base, leaving 16 bases between the germline ends. Germline assignment: CDR1 LNHNV and CDR2 YYDKDF (reference sequence). The CDR3 DNA reads TGTGCCACCAGCAGTTCCTCCTCTAGCGTTTCCTACAATGAGCAGTTCTTC. This encodes CATSSSSSSVSYNEQFF.

The V gene is TRBV19, the J gene TRBJ1-1; no firm D call. The CDR3 contains 15 residues. Between the trimmed V and J ends, which lost 5 bases and 7 bases, there was a span of 20 bases. Germline V gives CDR1 LNHDA, CDR2 SQIVND (reference sequence). The CDR3 DNA sequence: TGTGCCAGTAGTCCCCGGAGTGATCCAGCCGTTGAAGCTTTCTTT. Translation: CASSPRSDPAVEAFF.

The rearrangement links TRBV7-3 to TRBJ2-7; 14 bases fit TRBD2. With V trimmed by 5 bases and J by 3 bases, 12 bases remained unmatched. CDR1 is SGHTA, CDR2 FQGTGA, per germline. CDR3 size: 18 residues. CDR3 bases: TGTGCCAGCAGCCCAACGGGGACTAGCGGGAGTTTAGGCTACGAGCAGTACTTC. Protein sequence: CASSPTGTSGSLGYEQYF.

This chain joins TRBV6-1 and TRBJ2-3; perhaps TRBD2 as D (6 bases). The CDR3 loop spans 16 amino acids. Germline loops: CDR1 MNHNS, CDR2 SASEGT. Trimming stripped 6 bases from V and 1 base from J, with 17 bases between. This chain's CDR3 is CASSETGGFGTDTQYF. In DNA form, the CDR3 reads TGTGCCAGCAGCGAAACCGGAGGGTTTGGCACAGATACGCAGTATTTT.

The V and J genes are TRBV4-1 and TRBJ2-7, with D possibly matching TRBD1 (5 bases). This CDR3 contains 16 residues. CDR1 and CDR2 from the germline V gene are MGHRA and YSYEKL. The V end lost 2 bases, the J end lost 2 bases, and 16 bases lay between the germline ends. CDR3 in amino acids: CASSQLIQAVAYEQYF. CDR3 bases: TGCGCCAGCAGCCAACTAATACAGGCTGTGGCCTACGAGCAGTACTTC.

This chain links TRBV19 with TRBJ2-7, with D maybe TRBD2 (5 bases). Looked up from germline, CDR1 is LNHDA and CDR2 is SQIVND (reference sequence). The CDR3 is 14 amino acids. Trimming took off 5 bases at V and 7 bases at J, with 18 bases between the two ends. CDR3 bases: TGTGCCAGTAGTTGGCAGTCAAAGACGGGAGAGCAGTACTTC. Protein sequence: CASSWQSKTGEQYF.